The present T cell receptor (beta chain) was sequenced within a study of preoperative IRX-2 immunotherapy in early breast cancer (dated by TCRdb to between 2019 and 2020). The library was built by means of the immunoSEQ multiplex PCR assay. TCRdb re-hosts the immuneACCESS table, in-frame sequences only. Its copies lack some clones; in the studies checked, an unresolved V gene accounts for under half of them, and the cause for the rest is not known. The sample profile shows about 98,000 clones; 80% to 90% of them were found once. Under 2.5% of the sample lies in the top ten. In light of the paper, this sample's treatment or condition label describes: preoperative locoregional IRX-2 cytokine immunotherapy. The samples were obtained from a phase Ib study that tested preoperative, locoregional IRX-2 cytokine immunotherapy designed to prime immune responses. Donors were patients with early-stage breast cancer who received IRX-2 before surgery.

Notes on this clone: No antigen is known for it. No base quality values were provided; no much bigger clone lies one nucleotide off.

The TCR originated in a human donor with breast cancer. Specimen: tumor tissue, collected after IRX-2 immunotherapy.

The nucleotides are TGTGCCAGTAGACTTACCTTCGTTGGGAGTAATGAAAAACTGTTTTTT. Its coded protein is CASRLTFVGSNEKLFF. The chain couples TRBV19 to TRBJ1-4, with no D gene named confidently. V is cut by 6 bases and J by 4 bases, and the space between the germline ends is 18 bases. The CDR3 contains 16 residues, cysteine and phenylalanine counted. Just the 48-base CDR3 DNA is kept, in frame starting at base 1. The germline V gene (reference sequence) yields LNHDA for CDR1 and SQIVND for CDR2. The full variable domain, with segments outside the CDR3 supplied by the reference TRBV19 and TRBJ1-4 proteins, appears as DGGITQSPKYLFRKEGQNVTLSCEQNLNHDAMYWYRQDPGQGLRLIYYSQIVNDFQKGDIAEGYSVSREKKESFPLTVTSAQKNPTAFYLCASRLTFVGSNEKLFFGSGTQLSVL.